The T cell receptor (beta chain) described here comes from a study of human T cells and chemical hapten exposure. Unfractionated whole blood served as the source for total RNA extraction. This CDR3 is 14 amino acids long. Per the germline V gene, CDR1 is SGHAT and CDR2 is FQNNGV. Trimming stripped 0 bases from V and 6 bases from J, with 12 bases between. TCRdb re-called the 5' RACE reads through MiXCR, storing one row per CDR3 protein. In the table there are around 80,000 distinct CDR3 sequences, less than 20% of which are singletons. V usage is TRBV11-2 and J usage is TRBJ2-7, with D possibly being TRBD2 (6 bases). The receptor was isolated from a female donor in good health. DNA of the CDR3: TGTGCCAGCAGCTTAGAGCGTCTAGCGCGCGAGCAGTACTTC. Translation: CASSLERLAREQYF.